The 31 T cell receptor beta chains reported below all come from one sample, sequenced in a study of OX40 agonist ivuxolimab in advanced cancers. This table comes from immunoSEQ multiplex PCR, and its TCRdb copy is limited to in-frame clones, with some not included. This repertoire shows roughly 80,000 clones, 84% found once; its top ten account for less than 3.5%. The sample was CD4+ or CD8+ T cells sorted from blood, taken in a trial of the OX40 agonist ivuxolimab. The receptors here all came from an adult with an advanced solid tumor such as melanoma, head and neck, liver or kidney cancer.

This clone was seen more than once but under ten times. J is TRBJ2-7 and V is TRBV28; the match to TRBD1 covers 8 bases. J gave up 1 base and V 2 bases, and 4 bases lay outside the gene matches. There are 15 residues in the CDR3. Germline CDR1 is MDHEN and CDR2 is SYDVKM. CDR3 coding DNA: TGTGCCAGCAGTTTAGCGACAGGGGCATCCTACGAGCAGTACGTC. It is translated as CASSLATGASYEQYV.

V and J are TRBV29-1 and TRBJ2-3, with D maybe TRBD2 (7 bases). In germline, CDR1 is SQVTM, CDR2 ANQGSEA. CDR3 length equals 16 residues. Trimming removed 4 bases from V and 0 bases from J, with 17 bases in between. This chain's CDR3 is CSVAPGGSFSTDTQYF. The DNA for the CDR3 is TGCAGCGTTGCGCCGGGGGGCTCCTTTAGCACAGATACGCAGTATTTT.

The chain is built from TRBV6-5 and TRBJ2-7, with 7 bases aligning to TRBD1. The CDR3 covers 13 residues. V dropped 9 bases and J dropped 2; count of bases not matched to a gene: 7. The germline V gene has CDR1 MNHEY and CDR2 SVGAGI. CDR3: CASSGQDTYEQYV. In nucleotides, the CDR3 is TGTGCCAGTTCTGGACAGGATACCTACGAGCAGTACGTC.

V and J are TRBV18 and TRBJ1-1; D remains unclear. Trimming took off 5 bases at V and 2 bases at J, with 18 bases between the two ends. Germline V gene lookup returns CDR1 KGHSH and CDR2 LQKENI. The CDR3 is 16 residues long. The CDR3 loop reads CASSGRYGTANTEAFF. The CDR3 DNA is TGTGCCAGCTCAGGTCGGTACGGAACTGCTAACACTGAAGCTTTCTTT.

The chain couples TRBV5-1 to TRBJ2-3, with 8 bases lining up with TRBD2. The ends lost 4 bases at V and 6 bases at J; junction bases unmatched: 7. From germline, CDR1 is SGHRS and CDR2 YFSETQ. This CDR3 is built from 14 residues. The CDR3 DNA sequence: TGCGCCAGCAGCGCCGGGACTAGGGGGGATACGCAGTATTTT. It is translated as CASSAGTRGDTQYF.

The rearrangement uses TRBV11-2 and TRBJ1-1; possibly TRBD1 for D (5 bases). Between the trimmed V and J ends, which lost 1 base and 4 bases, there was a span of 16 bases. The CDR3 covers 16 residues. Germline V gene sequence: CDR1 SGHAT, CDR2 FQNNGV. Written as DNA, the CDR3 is TGTGCCAGCAGCTTAGTGGGAGGGGCGCACGGCACTGAAGCTTTCTTT. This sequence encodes CASSLVGGAHGTEAFF.

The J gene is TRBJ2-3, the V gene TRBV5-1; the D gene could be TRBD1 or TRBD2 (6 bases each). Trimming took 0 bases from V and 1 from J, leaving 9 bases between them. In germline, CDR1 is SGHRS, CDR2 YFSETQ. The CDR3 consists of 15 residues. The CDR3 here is CASSLDREGTDTQYF. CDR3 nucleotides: TGCGCCAGCAGCTTGGACAGGGAGGGCACAGATACGCAGTATTTT.

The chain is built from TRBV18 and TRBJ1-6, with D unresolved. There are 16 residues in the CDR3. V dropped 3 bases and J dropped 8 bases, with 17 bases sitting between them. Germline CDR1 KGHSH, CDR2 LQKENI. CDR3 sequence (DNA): TGTGCCAGCTCACCTAATCCGCCGACTCGGCATTCACCCCTCCACTTT. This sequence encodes CASSPNPPTRHSPLHF.

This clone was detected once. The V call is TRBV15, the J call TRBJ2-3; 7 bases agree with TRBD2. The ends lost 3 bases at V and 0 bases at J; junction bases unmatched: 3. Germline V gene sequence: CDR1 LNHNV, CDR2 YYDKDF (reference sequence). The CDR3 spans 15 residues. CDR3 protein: CATSRGGDSTDTQYF. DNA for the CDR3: TGTGCCACCAGCAGGGGGGGGGATAGCACAGATACGCAGTATTTT. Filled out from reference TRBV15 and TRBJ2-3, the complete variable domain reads DAMVIQNPRYQVTQFGKPVTLSCSQTLNHNVMYWYQQKSSQAPKLLFHYYDKDFNNEADTPDNFQSRRPNTSFCFLDIRSPGLGDTAMYLCATSRGGDSTDTQYFGPGTRLTVL.

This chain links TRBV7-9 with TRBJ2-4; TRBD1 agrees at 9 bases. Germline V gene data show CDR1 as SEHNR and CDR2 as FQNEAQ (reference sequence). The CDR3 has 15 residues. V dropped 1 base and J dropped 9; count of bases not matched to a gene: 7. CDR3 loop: CASSLVGDRASIQYF. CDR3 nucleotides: TGTGCCAGCAGCTTAGTTGGGGACAGGGCGAGCATTCAGTACTTC.

Here the CDR3 reads CASSLSRPGLAGSTDTQYF. CDR3 in DNA: TGTGCCAGCAGTTTATCGCGGCCGGGACTAGCGGGAAGCACAGATACGCAGTATTTT. J is TRBJ2-3 and V is TRBV28; TRBD2 matches at 13 bases. Germline-derived CDR1 and CDR2 are MDHEN and SYDVKM. J lost 0 bases, V lost 1 base, and 7 bases had no gene match. The CDR3 covers 19 residues.

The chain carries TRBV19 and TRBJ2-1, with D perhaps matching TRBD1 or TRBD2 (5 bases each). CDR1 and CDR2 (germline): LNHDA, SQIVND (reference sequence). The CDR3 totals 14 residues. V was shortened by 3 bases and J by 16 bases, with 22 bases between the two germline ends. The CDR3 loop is CASSIRGGETGRFF. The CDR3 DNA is TGTGCCAGTAGTATTCGAGGAGGAGAAACAGGTCGATTCTTC.

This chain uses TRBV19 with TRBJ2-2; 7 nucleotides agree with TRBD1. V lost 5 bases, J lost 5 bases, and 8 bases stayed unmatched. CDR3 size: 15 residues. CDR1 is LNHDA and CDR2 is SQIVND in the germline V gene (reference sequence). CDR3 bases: TGTGCCAGTAGTCTGAACAGGGGAGAGACCGGGGAGCTGTTTTTT. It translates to CASSLNRGETGELFF.

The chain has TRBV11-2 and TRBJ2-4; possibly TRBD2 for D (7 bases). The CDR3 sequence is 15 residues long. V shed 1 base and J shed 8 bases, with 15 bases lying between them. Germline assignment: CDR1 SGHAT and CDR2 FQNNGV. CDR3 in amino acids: CASSLAGGSADIQYF. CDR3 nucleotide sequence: TGTGCCAGCAGCTTAGCGGGGGGCAGTGCGGACATTCAGTACTTC.

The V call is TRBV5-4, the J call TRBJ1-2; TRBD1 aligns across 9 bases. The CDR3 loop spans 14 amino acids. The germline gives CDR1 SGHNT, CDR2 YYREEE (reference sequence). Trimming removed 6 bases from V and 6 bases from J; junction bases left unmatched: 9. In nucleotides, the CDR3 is TGTGCCAGCATCGGAACATGGACAGGGGATGGCTACACCTTC. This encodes CASIGTWTGDGYTF. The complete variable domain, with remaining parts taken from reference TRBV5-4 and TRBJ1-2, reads ETGVTQSPTHLIKTRGQQVTLRCSSQSGHNTVSWYQQALGQGPQFIFQYYREEENGRGNFPPRFSGLQFPNYSSELNVNALELDDSALYLCASIGTWTGDGYTFGSGTRLTVV.

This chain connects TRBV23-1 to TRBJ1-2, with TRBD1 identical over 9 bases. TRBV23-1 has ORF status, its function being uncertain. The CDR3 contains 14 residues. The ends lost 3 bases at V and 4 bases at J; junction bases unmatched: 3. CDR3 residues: CASSHSDRGYGYTF. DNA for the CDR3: TGCGCCAGCAGTCATTCGGACAGGGGCTATGGCTACACCTTC.

The CDR3, as DNA: TGTGCTAGTGGCCCGAAGACAGGATCAGGGGAGACCCAGTACTTC. The encoded protein is CASGPKTGSGETQYF. This chain uses TRBV12-5 with TRBJ2-5, with a possible D match to TRBD1 (6 bases). Germline assignment: CDR1 LGHNT and CDR2 FRNRAP. Trimming shortened V by 6 bases and J by 5 bases, and 19 bases separated the two germline ends. CDR3 length: 15 amino acids.

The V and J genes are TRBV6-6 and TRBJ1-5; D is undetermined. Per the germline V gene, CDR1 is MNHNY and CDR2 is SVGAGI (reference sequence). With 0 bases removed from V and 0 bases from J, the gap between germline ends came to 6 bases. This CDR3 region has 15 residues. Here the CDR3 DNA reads TGTGCCAGCAGTTACTCGTCGTATAGCAATCAGCCCCAGCATTTT. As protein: CASSYSSYSNQPQHF.

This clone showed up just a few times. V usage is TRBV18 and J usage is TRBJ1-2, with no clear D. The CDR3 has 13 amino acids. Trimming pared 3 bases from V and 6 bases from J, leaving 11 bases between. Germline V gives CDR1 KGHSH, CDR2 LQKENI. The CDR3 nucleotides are TGTGCCAGCTCACCCGGGCACGAGGATGGCTACACCTTC. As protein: CASSPGHEDGYTF.

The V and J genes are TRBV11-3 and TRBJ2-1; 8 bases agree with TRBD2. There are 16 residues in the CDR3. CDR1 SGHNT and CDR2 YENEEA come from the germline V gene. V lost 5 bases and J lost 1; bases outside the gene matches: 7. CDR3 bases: TGTGCCAGCAGCAAACTTGGACTAGCTTCCTACAATGAGCAGTTCTTC. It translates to CASSKLGLASYNEQFF.

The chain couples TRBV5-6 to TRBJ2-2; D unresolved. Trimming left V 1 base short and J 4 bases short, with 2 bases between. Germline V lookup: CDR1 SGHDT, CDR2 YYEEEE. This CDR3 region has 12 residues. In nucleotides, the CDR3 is TGTGCCAGCAGCTTGAGCACCGGGGAGCTGTTTTTT. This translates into CASSLSTGELFF.

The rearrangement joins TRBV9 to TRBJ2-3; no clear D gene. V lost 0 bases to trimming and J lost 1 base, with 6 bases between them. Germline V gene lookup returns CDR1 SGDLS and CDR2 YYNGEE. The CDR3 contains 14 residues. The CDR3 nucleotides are TGTGCCAGCAGCGTAGCCCCAGGCACAGATACGCAGTATTTT. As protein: CASSVAPGTDTQYF.

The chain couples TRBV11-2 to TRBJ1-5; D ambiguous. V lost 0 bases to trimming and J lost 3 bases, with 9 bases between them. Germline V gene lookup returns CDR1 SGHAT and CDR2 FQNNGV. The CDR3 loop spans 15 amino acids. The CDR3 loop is CASSLDLRINQPQHF. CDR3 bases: TGTGCCAGCAGCTTAGATTTACGGATCAATCAGCCCCAGCATTTT.

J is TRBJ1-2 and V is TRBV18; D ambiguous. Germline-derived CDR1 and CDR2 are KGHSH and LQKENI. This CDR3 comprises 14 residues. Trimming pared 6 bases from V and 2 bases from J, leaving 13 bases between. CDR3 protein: CASSIGDGNYGYTF. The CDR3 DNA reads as TGTGCCAGCTCCATTGGTGATGGGAACTATGGCTACACCTTC.

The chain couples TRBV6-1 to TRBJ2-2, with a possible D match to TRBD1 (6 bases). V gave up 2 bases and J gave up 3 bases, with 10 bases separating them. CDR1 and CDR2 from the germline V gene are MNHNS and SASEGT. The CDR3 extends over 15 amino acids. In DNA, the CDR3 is TGTGCCAGCAGTGAACTGGGGGCGGACACCGGGGAGCTGTTTTTT. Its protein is CASSELGADTGELFF.

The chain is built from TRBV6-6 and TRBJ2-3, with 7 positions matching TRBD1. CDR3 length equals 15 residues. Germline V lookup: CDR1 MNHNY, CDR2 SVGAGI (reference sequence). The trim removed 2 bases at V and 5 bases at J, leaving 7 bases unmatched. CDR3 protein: CASSYRQGKLDTQYF. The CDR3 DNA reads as TGTGCCAGCAGTTACAGACAGGGTAAATTAGATACGCAGTATTTT.

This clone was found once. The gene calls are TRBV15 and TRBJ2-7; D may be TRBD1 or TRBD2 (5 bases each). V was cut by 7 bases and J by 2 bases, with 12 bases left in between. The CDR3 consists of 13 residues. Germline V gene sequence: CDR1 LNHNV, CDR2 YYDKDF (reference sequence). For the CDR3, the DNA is TGTGCCACCATCAGGGAGCTCGCCTACGAGCAGTACGTC. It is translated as CATIRELAYEQYV.

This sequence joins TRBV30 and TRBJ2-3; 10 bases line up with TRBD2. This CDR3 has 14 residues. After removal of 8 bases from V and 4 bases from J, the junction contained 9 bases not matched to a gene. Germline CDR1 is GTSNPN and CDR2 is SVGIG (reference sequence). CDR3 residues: CARKRGGPSDTQYF. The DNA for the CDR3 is TGTGCCCGAAAGCGGGGGGGCCCTTCAGATACGCAGTATTTT.

This CDR3 is CASSYADRSQAFF. The DNA for the CDR3 is TGTGCCAGCAGTTACGCTGACAGGAGTCAGGCTTTCTTT. V is TRBV6-5 and J is TRBJ1-1, with D perhaps TRBD1 (6 bases). Germline CDR1 reads MNHEY; CDR2 reads SVGAGI. V was shortened by 2 bases and J by 11 bases, with 15 bases between the two germline ends. There are 13 residues in the CDR3.

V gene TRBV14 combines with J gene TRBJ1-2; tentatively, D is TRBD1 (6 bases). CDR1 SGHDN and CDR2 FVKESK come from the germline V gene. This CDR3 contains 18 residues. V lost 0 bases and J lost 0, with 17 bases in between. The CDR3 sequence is CASSQESRPGHPNYGYTF. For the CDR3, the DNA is TGTGCCAGCAGCCAAGAGTCAAGACCGGGACACCCTAACTATGGCTACACCTTC.

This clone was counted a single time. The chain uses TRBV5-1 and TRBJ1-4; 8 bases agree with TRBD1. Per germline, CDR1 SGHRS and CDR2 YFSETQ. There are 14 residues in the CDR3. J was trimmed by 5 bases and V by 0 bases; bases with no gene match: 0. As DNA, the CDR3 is TGCGCCAGCAGCTTGGGACAGGGGAATGAAAAACTGTTTTTT. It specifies CASSLGQGNEKLFF. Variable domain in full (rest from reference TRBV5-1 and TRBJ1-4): KAGVTQTPRYLIKTRGQQVTLSCSPISGHRSVSWYQQTPGQGLQFLFEYFSETQRNKGNFPGRFSGRQFSNSRSEMNVSTLELGDSALYLCASSLGQGNEKLFFGSGTQLSVL.